Listed below are T cell receptor beta chains from one sample, sequenced in a study of CD8+ T cells in alopecia areata. Method: immunoSEQ multiplex PCR; TCRdb's copy keeps in-frame clones and lacks some. The table has roughly 120,000 clones, about 54% seen once. The sequenced sample was CD8+ T cells sorted from blood, obtained at week 4, from a patient treated with tofacitinib. Receptors originate from a human donor with alopecia areata. Both conserved end residues are part of each CDR3. The order of the fields is J gene, V gene, clone size, D gene, CDR3 DNA, CDR3 protein. A D gene is named only where the DNA matches it firmly. The listing skips clone size in some rows; elsewhere it reads once, few, many or a size class.

TRBJ2-4 | TRBV4-1 | - | - | TGCGCCAGCAGCCAAGATCGGGATGAAATCCCCTTAAACATTCAGTACTTC | CASSQDRDEIPLNIQYF
TRBJ1-5 | TRBV2 | - | - | TGTGCCAGCAGTGACCCCGTCTCGGGTCAGCCCCAGCATTTT | CASSDPVSGQPQHF
TRBJ2-7 | TRBV27 | once | TRBD2 | TGTGCCAGCGGAATCCTAGGACTAGCCCACGAGCAGTACTTC | CASGILGLAHEQYF
TRBJ2-1 | TRBV19 | - | TRBD2 | TGTGCCAGTAGTCTCAGCGGGGGCCACAATGAGCAGTTCTTC | CASSLSGGHNEQFF
TRBJ2-3 | TRBV19 | - | - | TGTGCCAGTAGTCCAAATCCGGGACCAGATACGCAGTATTTT | CASSPNPGPDTQYF
TRBJ1-5 | TRBV30 | - | - | TGTGCCTGGAGTACCCACACCAATCAGCCCCAGCATTTT | CAWSTHTNQPQHF
TRBJ2-1 | TRBV30 | - | TRBD1 | TGTGCCTGGGGGACAGGGGGATTCAATGAGCAGTTCTTC | CAWGTGGFNEQFF
TRBJ2-5 | TRBV27 | - | TRBD2 | TGTGCCAGCAGTCCCGGACTAGCGGGGGGCCTGGAGACCCAGTACTTC | CASSPGLAGGLETQYF
TRBJ2-5 | TRBV5-1 | - | - | TGCGCCAGCAGCTTGTACCAGCAGGGGCCCTTTCAAGAGACCCAGTACTTC | CASSLYQQGPFQETQYF
TRBJ2-1 | TRBV19 | - | TRBD1 | TGTGCCAGTAGTGGACAGGGGGCAGTCAATGAGCAGTTCTTC | CASSGQGAVNEQFF
TRBJ1-5 | TRBV27 | - | TRBD1 | TGTGCCAGCAGCCGGACAGGGTATAGCAATCAGCCCCAGCATTTT | CASSRTGYSNQPQHF
TRBJ2-7 | TRBV30 | - | TRBD2 | TGTGCCTGGAGTGGACTAGCGGGGGCCGACGAGCAGTACTTC | CAWSGLAGADEQYF
TRBJ1-1 | TRBV7-2 | - | - | TGTGCCAGCAGCCTAGACCCCCAGGCCAGTGAAGCTTTCTTT | CASSLDPQASEAFF
TRBJ2-7 | TRBV29-1 | - | - | TGCAGCGTTGTAGTGACGGGCTCCTACGAGCAGTACTTC | CSVVVTGSYEQYF
TRBJ1-6 | TRBV4-1 | - | - | TGCGCCAGCAGCCCTGGGGAGGACTCACCCCTCCACTTT | CASSPGEDSPLHF
TRBJ2-7 | TRBV29-1 | few | TRBD1 | TGCAGCGTTGAAGGACAGGGGTCCCACGAGCAGTACTTC | CSVEGQGSHEQYF
TRBJ2-1 | TRBV27 | - | - | TGTGCCAGCAGTTTAAGCAGAACGGGCACCTACAATGAGCAGTTCTTC | CASSLSRTGTYNEQFF
TRBJ2-1 | TRBV7-7 | - | - | TGTGCCAGCAGCTTAGGGGGCTCCTCCTTCAATGAGCAGTTCTTC | CASSLGGSSFNEQFF
TRBJ1-5 | TRBV6-5 | few | - | TGTGCCAGCAGCCTCGGGATCGGGTCCAATCAGCCCCAGCATTTT | CASSLGIGSNQPQHF
TRBJ1-4 | TRBV29-1 | - | - | TGCAGCGTCGTTTGGGGTGAAAAACTGTTTTTT | CSVVWGEKLFF
TRBJ1-4 | TRBV25-1 | - | - | TGTGCCAGCAGTGAATATGGGGACACCCTCGATGAAAAACTGTTTTTT | CASSEYGDTLDEKLFF
TRBJ2-2 | TRBV27 | few | - | TGTGCCAGCAGTTTAAGGGGCGGGGAGCTGTTTTTT | CASSLRGGELFF
TRBJ1-1 | TRBV30 | - | TRBD1 | TGTGCCTGGAAATTCGACAGGGGAAACACTGAAGCTTTCTTT | CAWKFDRGNTEAFF
TRBJ1-2 | TRBV13 | - | - | TGTGCCAGCAGCTTAGTGGGCAGGGAAGGCTACACCTTC | CASSLVGREGYTF
TRBJ1-5 | TRBV30 | - | - | TGTGCCTGGAGTGTATGGAGCGGAGATCAGCCCCAGCATTTT | CAWSVWSGDQPQHF
TRBJ1-1 | TRBV27 | - | - | TGTGCCAGCAGTTTAACGATCCCGGGGACTGAAGCTTTCTTT | CASSLTIPGTEAFF
TRBJ2-3 | TRBV25-1 | - | - | TGTGCCTCGGGTCCGTCAGATACGCAGTATTTT | CASGPSDTQYF
TRBJ2-1 | TRBV5-6 | - | - | TGTGCCAGCAGCTTGGTAGGGGCTTCCTACAATGAGCAGTTCTTC | CASSLVGASYNEQFF
TRBJ2-5 | TRBV4-1 | - | TRBD2 | TGCGCCAGCAGCCCCCAACTAGCGGAATACCAAGAGACCCAGTACTTC | CASSPQLAEYQETQYF
TRBJ2-7 | TRBV28 | - | - | TGTGCCAGCAGTCCGTCCGGGATAAGATCCTACGAGCAGTACTTC | CASSPSGIRSYEQYF
TRBJ2-3 | TRBV5-6 | - | - | TGTGCCAGCAGCTTTGTTACAGGGCCCACAGATACGCAGTATTTT | CASSFVTGPTDTQYF
TRBJ2-7 | TRBV30 | - | TRBD1 | TGTGCGGGGACAGGGGGTCCCTACGAGCAGTACTTC | CAGTGGPYEQYF
TRBJ2-1 | TRBV4-1 | few | TRBD2 | TGCGCCAGCAGCTCCTCCCATCGGGGGGACAATGAGCAGTTCTTC | CASSSSHRGDNEQFF
TRBJ2-3 | TRBV4-1 | few | - | TGCGCCAGCAGCCGGGACAACACAGATACGCAGTATTTT | CASSRDNTDTQYF
TRBJ2-7 | TRBV25-1 | few | - | TGTGCCAGCAGTGACGTGACAGGTACTTACGAGCAGTACTTC | CASSDVTGTYEQYF
TRBJ2-7 | TRBV27 | once | - | TGTGCCAGCAGTCCCTACTCTAGTAAGGCGTCCTACGAGCAGTACTTC | CASSPYSSKASYEQYF
TRBJ1-2 | TRBV13 | - | - | TGTGCCAGCGGGACCTATGGCTACACCTTC | CASGTYGYTF
TRBJ2-7 | TRBV4-2 | few | TRBD1 | TGTGCCAGCAGCCAAGAAGACGGGACAGGGGGCTACGAGCAGTACTTC | CASSQEDGTGGYEQYF
TRBJ2-5 | TRBV6-5 | - | TRBD2 | TGTGCCAGCAGTTACGGACTAGCCGAGACCCAGTACTTC | CASSYGLAETQYF
TRBJ2-3 | TRBV6-5 | - | TRBD2 | TGTGCCAGCAGTTACGGCGGGGGGGACGCAGATACGCAGTATTTT | CASSYGGGDADTQYF
TRBJ2-1 | TRBV29-1 | - | TRBD2 | TGCAGCGTGGACGGACTAGGACACTACAATGAGCAGTTCTTC | CSVDGLGHYNEQFF
TRBJ1-2 | TRBV20-1 | - | - | TGCAGTGCTCCCAGTGATTATGGCTACACCTTC | CSAPSDYGYTF